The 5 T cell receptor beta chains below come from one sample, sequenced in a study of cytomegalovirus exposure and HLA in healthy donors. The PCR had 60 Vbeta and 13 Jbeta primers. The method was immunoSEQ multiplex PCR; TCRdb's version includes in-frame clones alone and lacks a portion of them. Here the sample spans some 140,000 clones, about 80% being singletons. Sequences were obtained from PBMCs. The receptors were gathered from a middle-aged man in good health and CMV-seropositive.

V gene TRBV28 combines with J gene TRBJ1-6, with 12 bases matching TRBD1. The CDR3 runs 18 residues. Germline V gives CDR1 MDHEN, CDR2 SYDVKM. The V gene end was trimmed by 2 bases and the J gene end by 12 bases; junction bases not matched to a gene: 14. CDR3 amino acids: CASSLGGSGQGAYQPLHF. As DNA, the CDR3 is TGTGCCAGCAGTTTAGGTGGGTCGGGACAGGGGGCGTATCAACCCCTCCACTTT.

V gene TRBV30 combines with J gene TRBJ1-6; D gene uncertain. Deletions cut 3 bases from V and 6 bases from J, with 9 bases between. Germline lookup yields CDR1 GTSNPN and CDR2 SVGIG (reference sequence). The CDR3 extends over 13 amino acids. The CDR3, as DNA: TGTGCCTGGAGACTCACTTCTAATTCACCCCTCCACTTT. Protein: CAWRLTSNSPLHF.

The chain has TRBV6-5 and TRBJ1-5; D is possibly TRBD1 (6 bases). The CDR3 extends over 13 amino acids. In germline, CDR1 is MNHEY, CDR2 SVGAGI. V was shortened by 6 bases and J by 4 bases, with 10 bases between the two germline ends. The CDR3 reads CASRNRENQPQHF. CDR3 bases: TGTGCCAGCAGGAACAGGGAGAATCAGCCCCAGCATTTT.

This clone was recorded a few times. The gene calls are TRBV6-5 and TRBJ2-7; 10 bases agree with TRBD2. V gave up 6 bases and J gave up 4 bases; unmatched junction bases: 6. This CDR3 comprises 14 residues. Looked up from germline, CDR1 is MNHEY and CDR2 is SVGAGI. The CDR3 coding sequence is TGTGCCAGCAGAAGCGGGACTAGCGTGTACGAGCAGTACTTC. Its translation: CASRSGTSVYEQYF.

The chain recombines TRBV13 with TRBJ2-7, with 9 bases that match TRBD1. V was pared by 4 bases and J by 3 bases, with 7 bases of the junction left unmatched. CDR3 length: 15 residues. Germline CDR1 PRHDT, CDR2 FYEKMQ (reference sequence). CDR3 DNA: TGTGCCAGCAGCTCCCCCGACAGGGGGTTCTACGAGCAGTACTTC. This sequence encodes CASSSPDRGFYEQYF.